This T cell receptor beta chain was captured in a study of Graves' ophthalmopathy and Graves' hyperthyroidism. For repertoire sequencing, the TCR beta CDR3 regions were amplified from RNA transcripts. Second-round multiplex PCR came after a first-round RT-PCR that employed HTBI primers. Using its own MiXCR run on the multiplex PCR reads, TCRdb lists one record per CDR3 protein. The profile covers over a million distinct CDR3 sequences, with 35% to 45% appearing a single time and 11% taken by the ten largest. Trimming shortened V by 5 bases and J by 8 bases, and 22 bases separated the two germline ends. The CDR3 runs 15 residues. The V gene's germline CDR1 is LNHNV and CDR2 YYDKDF (reference sequence). This clonotype was seen only a few times. As yet, its antigen is unknown. Findings and limits, study-wide: Most thyroid clonotypes with frequency above 0.001 were detected in blood too. Researchers report that a 13-signature model separated ophthalmopathy from stable hyperthyroidism, posting around 86% sensitivity and 75% to 84% specificity. The model predicted progression of ophthalmopathy with a sensitivity of approximately 68%, and its specificity was roughly 72%.

Diagnosis relied on clinical symptoms, serum thyroxine, TRAb, thyroid ultrasound and orbital computed tomography. The chain combines TRBV15 with TRBJ2-7; D possibly uses TRBD1 or TRBD2 (5 bases each). The sequence was obtained from an adult man with Graves' hyperthyroidism. The sample was peripheral blood or thyroid tissue (not recorded which). The CDR3 loop is CATSPDGESWDQQYF. The CDR3 DNA reads TGTGCCACCAGCCCCGACGGGGAATCTTGGGACCAGCAGTACTTC.